This T cell receptor beta chain comes out of a study of molecular identifiers for immune sequencing clone quantification. Using its own MiXCR run on the PCR reads, TCRdb lists one record per CDR3 protein. The sample lists 490,000 or so distinct CDR3 sequences, 20% to 25% occurring once. CDR3 length: 15 residues. Trimming took 4 bases from V and 2 from J, leaving 15 bases between them. Germline loops: CDR1 SGHDT, CDR2 YYEEEE. Naive CD8 T cells underwent sorting with the CD8+CD4-CCR7+CD45RA+ definition. Source material: naive CD8+ T cells from blood, with Jurkat cell RNA spiked in. Subset: FACS-sorted CD8+CD4-CCR7+CD45RA+ naive T cells. The V and J genes are TRBV5-6 and TRBJ2-5; no definite D call. This clonotype originated in a human donor in good health. Some libraries in this study had Jurkat cell RNA spiked in. The CDR3 sequence: CASSPLTELQETQYF. DNA of the CDR3: TGTGCCAGCAGCCCACTAACCGAGTTACAAGAGACCCAGTACTTC. Combining the CDR3 with reference TRBV5-6 and TRBJ2-5 gives the whole variable domain DAGVTQSPTHLIKTRGQQVTLRCSPKSGHDTVSWYQQALGQGPQFIFQYYEEEERQRGNFPDRFSGHQFPNYSSELNVNALLLGDSALYLCASSPLTELQETQYFGPGTRLLVL.